This TCR beta chain comes out of a study of CD8 T cells in Susac syndrome. cDNA came from roughly 0.53 to 1 ug RNA primed by random hexamers. The authors amplified TCR beta CDR3 across 54 Vbeta and 13 Jbeta using immunoSEQ multiplex PCR. In TCRdb, the immunoSEQ multiplex PCR reads were re-called with MiXCR into one record per CDR3 protein. The sample records 150,000 or so distinct CDR3 sequences, approximately 96% being singletons. V was cut by 5 bases and J by 4 bases, with 9 bases left in between. The CDR3 length is 13 residues. Sequencing of TCR beta was performed on blood CD8+ and CD4+ T cells. The sample comprised CD4+ T cells from PBMCs. The clonotype was recovered from a human donor with Susac syndrome. The gene calls are TRBV12-3 or TRBV12-4 and TRBJ1-5; D may be TRBD1 (6 bases). The CDR3 region has the DNA TGTGCCAGCAGTGTGGACAGAAATCAGCCCCAGCATTTT. The encoded protein is CASSVDRNQPQHF.